A single sample is the source of the 20 T cell receptor beta chains below, sequenced in a study of memory CD4+ T cells and cytomegalovirus serostatus. The repertoire was sequenced with immunoSEQ multiplex PCR; TCRdb's copy has only in-frame clones and lacks some. The table includes some 52,000 clones, roughly three quarters detected once. Single viable CD3+CD4+CD8-CD45RO+ cells were sorted as the memory CD4+ T cells. Sequencing was done on a sample of memory CD4+ T cells from blood. The source is an adult in good health and CMV-seronegative.

The CDR3 loop is CASSNRGSPDTQYF. The CDR3 nucleotides are TGCGCCAGCAGCAACCGAGGGAGTCCAGATACGCAGTATTTT. V usage is TRBV5-1 and J usage is TRBJ2-3; D is perhaps TRBD2 (5 bases). The CDR3 covers 14 residues. CDR1 is SGHRS and CDR2 is YFSETQ in the germline V gene. The V gene lost 4 bases and the J gene lost 4 bases, with 13 bases spanning the gap.

The CDR3 DNA reads TGCGCCAGCAGCCTTCACCCGTCGAGCACAGATACGCAGTATTTT. Its protein is CASSLHPSSTDTQYF. The chain uses TRBV5-1 and TRBJ2-3, with unresolved D. Germline assignment: CDR1 SGHRS and CDR2 YFSETQ. The CDR3 runs to 15 residues. The V and J ends lost 4 bases and 0 bases respectively, with 12 bases between them.

The chain carries TRBV5-6 and TRBJ1-5; a weak D match, TRBD1 (5 bases). The CDR3 sequence is 15 residues long. V dropped 3 bases and J dropped 3 bases, with 13 bases sitting between them. Germline CDR1 and CDR2: SGHDT and YYEEEE. CDR3 amino acids: CASSSRDLYNQPQHF. In DNA form, the CDR3 reads TGTGCCAGCAGCTCCCGGGACCTCTACAATCAGCCCCAGCATTTT. The full variable domain, in which reference TRBV5-6 and TRBJ1-5 provide the parts outside the CDR3, is DAGVTQSPTHLIKTRGQQVTLRCSPKSGHDTVSWYQQALGQGPQFIFQYYEEEERQRGNFPDRFSGHQFPNYSSELNVNALLLGDSALYLCASSSRDLYNQPQHFGDGTRLSIL.

The sample holds one count of this clone. The genes are TRBV20-1 and TRBJ2-3; no definite D call. CDR3 length: 10 residues. Trimming stripped 1 base from V and 14 bases from J, with 10 bases between. Germline lookup yields CDR1 DFQATT and CDR2 SNEGSKA (reference sequence). DNA for the CDR3: TGCAGTGCTAGAGCCCCGCCCCCGTATTTT. Amino acid sequence: CSARAPPPYF.

This clone was seen once. The V and J genes are TRBV28 and TRBJ2-3, with 12 positions matching TRBD2. Germline V CDR1 and CDR2: MDHEN, SYDVKM. Germline trimming cut 6 bases from V and 6 bases from J; bases unmatched to any gene: 13. The CDR3 runs to 17 residues. The CDR3 loop is CASSTGTSGWPVDTQYF. The CDR3 bases are TGTGCCAGCAGCACAGGGACTAGCGGGTGGCCTGTCGATACGCAGTATTTT.

This chain links TRBV6-5 with TRBJ1-2, with D possibly being TRBD1 (5 bases). The CDR3 runs 14 residues. Germline-derived CDR1 and CDR2 are MNHEY and SVGAGI. V was pared by 8 bases and J by 7 bases, with 20 bases between. In nucleotides, the CDR3 is TGTGCCAGCCAGAGGCAAGGGGTGGGCCTTGGCTACACCTTC. Residues: CASQRQGVGLGYTF.

In its sample, this clone was seen many times. The chain links TRBV5-4 to TRBJ1-2; weak D call: TRBD1 (5 bases). The CDR3 extends over 15 amino acids. CDR1 is SGHNT, CDR2 YYREEE, per germline (reference sequence). V lost 4 bases, J lost 3 bases, and 16 bases lay in between. CDR3 sequence (DNA): TGTGCCAGCAGCCGAGGGGCCAAGTCCGACTATGGCTACACCTTC. The encoded protein is CASSRGAKSDYGYTF.

The rearrangement uses TRBV7-8 and TRBJ1-6; TRBD1 agrees at 9 bases. CDR3 size: 15 residues. In germline, CDR1 is SGHVS, CDR2 FQNEAQ. The trim removed 1 base at V and 9 bases at J, leaving 4 bases unmatched. CDR3: CASSLEGQGVSPLHF. CDR3 bases: TGTGCCAGCAGCTTAGAGGGACAGGGCGTTTCACCCCTCCACTTT.

The chain has TRBV5-1 and TRBJ2-7; 7 bases map to TRBD1. Germline V CDR1 and CDR2: SGHRS, YFSETQ. The CDR3 sequence is 14 residues long. The V segment lost 4 bases and the J segment 2 bases; nucleotides outside the gene matches: 6. The CDR3 sequence is CASSGDSVAYEQYF. CDR3 in DNA: TGCGCCAGCAGCGGGGACAGCGTCGCCTACGAGCAGTACTTC.

The chain is built from TRBV11-2 and TRBJ1-1; D not resolved. V shed 3 bases and J shed 5 bases, with 13 bases lying between them. The germline CDR1 and CDR2 sequences are SGHAT and FQNNGV. This CDR3 region has 14 residues. This chain's CDR3 is CASSFRGTGTEAFF. DNA of the CDR3: TGTGCCAGCAGCTTCCGCGGAACGGGTACTGAAGCTTTCTTT.

The chain joins TRBV19 to TRBJ1-2; TRBD1 aligns across 8 bases. The CDR3 is 15 amino acids. V shed 5 bases, J shed 1 base, and the junction held 6 bases outside the gene matches. The germline gives CDR1 LNHDA, CDR2 SQIVND (reference sequence). The CDR3 DNA reads TGTGCCAGTAGTCTGACAGGGGCGCTTAACTATGGCTACACCTTC. It specifies CASSLTGALNYGYTF. Combining the CDR3 with reference TRBV19 and TRBJ1-2 gives the whole variable domain DGGITQSPKYLFRKEGQNVTLSCEQNLNHDAMYWYRQDPGQGLRLIYYSQIVNDFQKGDIAEGYSVSREKKESFPLTVTSAQKNPTAFYLCASSLTGALNYGYTFGSGTRLTVV.

The J gene is TRBJ1-4, the V gene TRBV2; D remains ambiguous. Trimming cost V 8 bases and J 3 bases, with 16 bases left between them. The CDR3 runs to 15 residues. Germline CDR1 reads SNHLY; CDR2 reads FYNNEI. The CDR3 nucleotides read TGTGCCAGCGTTCGAGTTGGCAGTTCTAATGAAAAACTGTTTTTT. This translates into CASVRVGSSNEKLFF.

J is TRBJ1-5 and V is TRBV19; D remains unclear. Germline V gives CDR1 LNHDA, CDR2 SQIVND (reference sequence). The CDR3 covers 14 residues. Deletions cut 3 bases from V and 3 bases from J, with 9 bases between. The DNA for the CDR3 is TGTGCCAGTAGTATTGTGGAGATCAATCAGCCCCAGCATTTT. This codes for CASSIVEINQPQHF.

This chain connects TRBV6-6 to TRBJ2-7; D is unclear. The CDR3 covers 13 residues. Germline-derived CDR1 and CDR2 are MNHNY and SVGAGI (reference sequence). V lost 10 bases to trimming and J lost 1 base, with 14 bases between them. CDR3 in amino acids: CATLEDYSYEQYF. The CDR3 DNA reads TGTGCCACCCTCGAAGATTATTCCTACGAGCAGTACTTC.

V and J are TRBV6-1 and TRBJ1-2; no firm D call. Germline V gene data show CDR1 as MNHNS and CDR2 as SASEGT. Trimming cost V 5 bases and J 2 bases, with 9 bases left between them. There are 13 residues in the CDR3. CDR3 sequence: CASSSPGNYGYTF. In nucleotides, the CDR3 is TGTGCCAGCAGTTCCCCTGGGAACTATGGCTACACCTTC.

The CDR3 region is CASSVGQGTAEQYF. DNA for the CDR3: TGTGCCAGCAGCGTGGGACAGGGGACCGCCGAGCAGTACTTC. This chain joins TRBV5-5 and TRBJ2-7, with 10 bases fitting TRBD1. Trimming cost V 4 bases and J 6 bases; bases outside gene matches: 7. This CDR3 contains 14 residues. Germline values: CDR1 SGHKS, CDR2 YYEKEE (reference sequence).

The V gene is TRBV30, the J gene TRBJ1-6; D gene uncertain. CDR1 GTSNPN and CDR2 SVGIG come from the germline V gene (reference sequence). CDR3 length equals 12 residues. Trimming shortened V by 2 bases and J by 9 bases, and 8 bases separated the two germline ends. The CDR3 here is CAWSSWGSPLHF. The CDR3 DNA is TGTGCCTGGAGTTCCTGGGGTTCACCCCTCCACTTT.

The CDR3 loop is CASSRATDTQYF. Here the CDR3 DNA reads TGTGCCAGTAGCCGGGCCACAGATACGCAGTATTTT. V usage is TRBV19 and J usage is TRBJ2-3; no clear D. Germline CDR1 reads LNHDA; CDR2 reads SQIVND (reference sequence). CDR3 length: 12 amino acids. The germline V and J ends were trimmed by 6 bases and 2 bases, with 6 bases remaining between them.

The genes are TRBV28 and TRBJ2-2; 10 bases agree with TRBD2. This CDR3 has 15 residues. Trimming took 3 bases from V and 6 from J; bases not matched to a gene: 4. Germline CDR1 and CDR2: MDHEN and SYDVKM. CDR3 protein: CASSFLAGGAGELFF. The DNA of the CDR3 is TGTGCCAGCAGTTTCTTAGCGGGGGGCGCCGGGGAGCTGTTTTTT.

CDR3 DNA sequence: TGTGCCATCAGTGAGTCAGGGGGGTCCTACAATGAGCAGTTCTTC. It translates to CAISESGGSYNEQFF. V is TRBV10-3 and J is TRBJ2-1; perhaps D is TRBD1 or TRBD2 (6 bases each). Trimming took off 0 bases at V and 1 base at J, with 7 bases between the two ends. Germline loops: CDR1 ENHRY, CDR2 SYGVKD. The CDR3 covers 15 residues.